The rows below give T cell receptor beta chains drawn from one sample of a study of blood T cell repertoires in COVID-19. Assay: immunoSEQ multiplex PCR; the TCRdb copy retains only in-frame clones and omits some. Of over 120,000 clones in the sample, around 75% were seen once. Sequenced sample: peripheral blood. These receptors all come from a woman in her 70s with COVID-19, enrolled during active disease. Both conserved end residues are part of each CDR3. A D gene is named only where the DNA matches it firmly.

TRBD1	15	TRBJ1-3	TRBV11-2	TGTGCCAGCAGACAGCTCAGGGGGCTTGGAAACACCATATATTTT	CASRQLRGLGNTIYF
.	15	TRBJ1-2	TRBV4-3	TGCGCCAGCAGCCAAGCGGGGGGCGGTGGCTATGGCTACACCTTC	CASSQAGGGGYGYTF
.	13	TRBJ1-1	TRBV6-5	TGTGCCAGCAGTTACGGGCCGAACACTGAAGCTTTCTTT	CASSYGPNTEAFF
TRBD1	15	TRBJ2-1	TRBV18	TGTGCCAGCTCATTCGACAGGGGGCTCTACAATGAGCAGTTCTTC	CASSFDRGLYNEQFF
TRBD1	15	TRBJ2-2	TRBV4-2	TGTGCCAGCAGCCGGGACAGGGGAAACACCGGGGAGCTGTTTTTT	CASSRDRGNTGELFF
TRBD2	16	TRBJ2-7	TRBV4-2	TGTGCCAGCAGCCAAGATTGGACTAGCGGGGATTACGAGCAGTACTTC	CASSQDWTSGDYEQYF
TRBD1	13	TRBJ2-7	TRBV5-1	TGCGCCAGCAGCCCGACAGGGACCTACGAGCAGTACTTC	CASSPTGTYEQYF
TRBD2	22	TRBJ2-3	TRBV27	TGTGCCAGCAGTTTGGTCGCCGGCGGCTGGGCTAGCGGGGGAGGGGGCACAGATACGCAGTATTTT	CASSLVAGGWASGGGGTDTQYF
TRBD1	16	TRBJ1-2	TRBV5-1	TGCGCCAGCAGCCCCCGGGCCCCGGGACAGGGTTACGGCTACACCTTC	CASSPRAPGQGYGYTF
TRBD1	16	TRBJ2-5	TRBV6-5	TGTGCCAGCAGTTCCGAGCCACCAGGGGGTTTCGTGGCCCAGTACTTC	CASSSEPPGGFVAQYF
.	15	TRBJ1-5	TRBV7-2	TGTGCCAGCAGTCCCCGGTCATATAGCAATCAGCCCCAGCATTTT	CASSPRSYSNQPQHF
TRBD1	15	TRBJ1-5	TRBV6-5	TGTGCCAGCAAGGGCGGGGACAGGCTGCATCAGCCCCAGCATTTT	CASKGGDRLHQPQHF
TRBD1	14	TRBJ1-1	TRBV9	TGTGCCAGCAGCATACAGGGGGCGAACACTGAAGCTTTCTTT	CASSIQGANTEAFF